The text below deals with one T cell receptor (beta chain). This clone has only a few counts. It lacks a known antigen. No base qualities exist here, and no much larger clone lies one base off it. This sample stems from a study of blood T cell repertoires in COVID-19 (dated by TCRdb to the early 2020s). About the investigation overall: Collaborator samples came from the United States, Italy and Spain and covered acute and convalescent phases of COVID-19. The repertoires were released in a freely available public database meant as a resource for research on the immune response to SARS-CoV-2. Where HLA class I and class II types were available, the types were taken from metadata supplied by the sample provider, not from assay-based typing. The sample metadata nearly always contained a de-identified subject ID, COVID-19 status, age in years and sex. Subjects who had been exposed to COVID-19, were actively infected with it, or had recovered from it provided the deeply sampled blood TCRbeta repertoires that made up the dataset. Samples were obtained from the ongoing ImmuneRACE study (first 160 participants) and from approximately 1,200 subjects provided by 6 global collaborators. The prospective study material was composed of cDNA or gDNA derived from T cells, B-cell-depleted T cells, or PBMCs.

The V end gives up 10 bases and the J end 2 bases, leaving 11 bases in the junction not matched to a gene. The CDR1 and CDR2 encoded by the germline V gene are MNHEY and SVGAGI. Spanning cysteine to phenylalanine, the CDR3 consists of 15 amino acids. Just the 45-base CDR3 DNA is kept, in frame starting at base 1. TCRbeta CDR3 regions were amplified from genomic DNA using the immunoSEQ Assay, a bias-controlled multiplex PCR. The study's own analysis went as follows. The number of nucleated cells in each sample was estimated by amplification of reference gene primers within the assay. Sequence reads were collapsed and filtered to measure the absolute abundance of every unique TCRbeta CDR3 rearrangement. Productive Simpson clonality was computed per sample as the square root of Simpson's diversity index over productive rearrangements. TCRdb obtained this table from immuneACCESS and retained in-frame rearrangements with V and J assigned. These tables miss some clones; where compared with another copy, unresolved V genes account for less than half of the shortfall, and the remainder is unexplained. Clone size and the V and J calls come from that table; the DNA yielded D and trimming. Present in this sample are 250,000 to 300,000 clones, roughly 89% of which were seen just once. 3% of the sample belongs to the ten largest clones.

Each collaborating institution followed its own protocols to collect whole blood in K2EDTA tubes. Collaborator samples were shipped for TCRbeta analysis as frozen whole blood, isolated PBMCs, or DNA extracted from either sample type. Paper-wide results and their limitations: How much clinical and demographic metadata was included differed by source and by participant, and the metadata was provided uncurated.

This receptor chain uses TRBV6-5 and TRBJ1-2, with 9 bases aligning to TRBD1. The TCR originated in a woman between 25 and 40 years old with active or convalescent COVID-19. The sample comprised peripheral blood. Here the CDR3 is given as CATTRQGVTNYGYTF. The nucleotide sequence reads as follows: TGTGCCACCACGCGACAGGGGGTAACGAACTATGGCTACACCTTC.